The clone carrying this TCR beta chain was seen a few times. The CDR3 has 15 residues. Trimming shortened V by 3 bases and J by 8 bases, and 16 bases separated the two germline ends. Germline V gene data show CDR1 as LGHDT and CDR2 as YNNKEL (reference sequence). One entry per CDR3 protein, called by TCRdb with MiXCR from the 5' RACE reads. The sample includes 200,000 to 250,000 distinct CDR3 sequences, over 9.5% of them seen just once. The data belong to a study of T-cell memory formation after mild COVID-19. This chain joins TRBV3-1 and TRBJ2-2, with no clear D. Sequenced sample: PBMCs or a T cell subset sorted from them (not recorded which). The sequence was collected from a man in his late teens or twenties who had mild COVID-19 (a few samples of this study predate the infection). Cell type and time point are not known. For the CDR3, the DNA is TGTGCCAGCAGCCAGTCCCGACTTGGTCGTGGGGAGCTGTTTTTT. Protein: CASSQSRLGRGELFF. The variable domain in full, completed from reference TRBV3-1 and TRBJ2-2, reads DTAVSQTPKYLVTQMGNDKSIKCEQNLGHDTMYWYKQDSKKFLKIMFSYNNKELIINETVPNRFSPKSPDKAHLNLHINSLELGDSAVYFCASSQSRLGRGELFFGEGSRLTVL.